A selection of T cell receptor beta chains follows, all from one sample in a study of metastatic and nonmetastatic thyroid tumors. TCRdb re-analyzed the PCR reads through MiXCR. The sample lists roughly 64,000 clones, approximately 4% occurring once. The sequencing sample was made of blood. These receptors all come from a female donor with papillary thyroid cancer or a benign thyroid nodule (not recorded which). Some clones in this sample may be carry-over from other donors' samples. Both conserved end residues are part of each CDR3. The D gene is left open where the match is weak. Only part of the rows carry a size: once, few, many, or a class if the clone is expanded.

CDR3,DNA,D,size,J,V
CATSEQQGHTQYF,TGTGCCACCAGTGAGCAGCAGGGACATACGCAGTATTTT,NA,many,TRBJ2-3,TRBV24-1
CAREQGMNSPLHF,TGTGCCAGAGAACAGGGTATGAATTCACCCCTCCACTTT,NA,NA,TRBJ1-6,TRBV27
CSASGLAGGQGETQYF,TGCAGTGCTAGCGGACTAGCGGGAGGGCAGGGGGAGACCCAGTACTTC,TRBD2,many,TRBJ2-5,TRBV20-1
CASSLGSYGYTF,TGTGCCAGCAGTTTAGGCAGCTATGGCTACACCTTC,NA,NA,TRBJ1-2,TRBV28
CASSLGSGIYTGELFF,TGTGCCAGCAGTTTAGGTAGCGGGATTTACACCGGGGAGCTGTTTTTT,TRBD2,many,TRBJ2-2,TRBV12-3/TRBV12-4
CSARSGQFSEQYF,TGCAGTGCTAGATCGGGACAGTTCTCAGAGCAGTACTTC,TRBD1,many,TRBJ2-7,TRBV20-1
CATSDSSGPTDTQYF,TGTGCCACCAGTGATTCTAGCGGCCCCACAGATACGCAGTATTTT,TRBD2,NA,TRBJ2-3,TRBV24-1
CSAARAGVDEQYF,TGCAGTGCTGCTAGGGCAGGGGTAGACGAGCAGTACTTC,NA,many,TRBJ2-7,TRBV20-1
CASSPAVAVGWEQYF,TGTGCCAGCAGTCCTGCGGTGGCGGTAGGGTGGGAGCAGTACTTC,NA,few,TRBJ2-7,TRBV6-2/TRBV6-3
CASERNYGYTF,TGTGCCAGCGAGCGGAACTATGGCTACACCTTC,NA,many,TRBJ1-2,TRBV6-1
CASNYASGRSSYEQYF,TGTGCCAGCAATTATGCTAGCGGGAGGAGCTCCTACGAGCAGTACTTC,TRBD2,many,TRBJ2-7,TRBV6-1
CSAYPGGSNQPQHF,TGCAGTGCCTACCCAGGAGGCAGCAATCAGCCCCAGCATTTT,NA,few,TRBJ1-5,TRBV20-1
CASSPIDRVEQYF,TGTGCCAGCAGCCCGATAGACAGGGTCGAGCAGTACTTC,TRBD1,few,TRBJ2-7,TRBV11-2
CASSPGTDQETQYF,TGTGCCAGCAGCCCCGGGACAGACCAAGAGACCCAGTACTTC,TRBD1,many,TRBJ2-5,TRBV5-4
CASCLGTGGNQPQHF,TGTGCCAGTTGTCTGGGGACAGGGGGCAATCAGCCCCAGCATTTT,TRBD1,NA,TRBJ1-5,TRBV19
CASSVGRYGYTF,TGTGCCAGCAGCGTGGGGCGGTATGGCTACACCTTC,NA,many,TRBJ1-2,TRBV9
CASNSGQGNQPQHF,TGTGCCAGCAACTCGGGACAGGGAAATCAGCCCCAGCATTTT,TRBD1,many,TRBJ1-5,TRBV12-3/TRBV12-4
CASKWAGGSGTEAFF,TGTGCCAGTAAGTGGGCAGGTGGTTCGGGCACTGAAGCTTTCTTT,NA,few,TRBJ1-1,TRBV19
CASSPRTDKETQYF,TGCGCCAGCAGCCCTCGGACCGATAAAGAGACCCAGTACTTC,NA,many,TRBJ2-5,TRBV5-1
CASSLGSSGPWNEQFF,TGCGCCAGCAGCTTGGGGAGCAGCGGACCCTGGAATGAGCAGTTCTTC,NA,many,TRBJ2-1,TRBV5-1
CASSEGTAFSGNTIYF,TGTGCCAGCAGTGAAGGGACAGCCTTCTCTGGAAACACCATATATTTT,NA,NA,TRBJ1-3,TRBV6-1
CASSNVVSLGYTF,TGTGCCAGCAGCAATGTCGTGTCTCTTGGCTACACCTTC,NA,many,TRBJ1-2,TRBV5-5
CASRTYNNSPLHF,TGTGCCAGCAGGACATACAATAATTCACCCCTCCACTTT,NA,many,TRBJ1-6,TRBV2
CSAGMYSGQSSYEQYF,TGCAGTGCGGGGATGTATTCGGGGCAAAGCTCCTACGAGCAGTACTTC,NA,few,TRBJ2-7,TRBV20-1
CASSHLGSSGEAFF,TGTGCCAGCAGCCACCTGGGTAGTTCGGGTGAAGCTTTCTTT,NA,many,TRBJ1-1,TRBV3-1
CASSYSRETQYF,TGTGCCAGCAGTTACTCTAGGGAGACCCAGTACTTC,NA,many,TRBJ2-5,TRBV6-5
CATGHAFGATF,TGTGCCACCGGACACGCATTCGGAGCCACCTTC,NA,many,TRBJ1-2,TRBV19
CASSQSSGRDSRDF,TGTGCCAGCAGCCAATCCTCCGGCCGGGACTCCAGAGATTTC,NA,many,TRBJ2-4,TRBV14
CASSLISGGGYNEQFF,TGCGCCAGCAGCTTGATTTCAGGGGGGGGCTACAATGAGCAGTTCTTC,NA,few,TRBJ2-1,TRBV5-1
CASSLMGQQRNSPLHF,TGTGCCAGCAGTTTAATGGGTCAGCAAAGAAATTCACCCCTCCACTTT,NA,few,TRBJ1-6,TRBV27
CASSRDMVSYGYTF,TGTGCCAGCAGCCGGGACATGGTAAGCTATGGCTACACCTTC,NA,few,TRBJ1-2,TRBV6-2/TRBV6-3
CASSQDAFSGPNEKLVF,TGTGCCAGCAGCCAAGACGCCTTTTCGGGTCCCAATGAAAAACTGGTTTTT,NA,many,TRBJ1-4,TRBV4-2
CASSSAGASGSYNEQFF,TGTGCCAGCAGCTCGGCGGGGGCAAGCGGGTCCTACAATGAGCAGTTCTTC,NA,NA,TRBJ2-1,TRBV7-9
CATSGNRGTDYTF,TGTGCCACCAGCGGAAACAGGGGTACAGACTACACCTTC,TRBD1,NA,TRBJ1-2,TRBV15
CASIDDSGTDTQYF,TGTGCCAGCATCGACGACAGTGGCACAGATACGCAGTATTTT,NA,NA,TRBJ2-3,TRBV2
CASRNRGPNTEAFF,TGTGCCAGCAGAAACAGGGGGCCTAACACTGAAGCTTTCTTT,TRBD1,many,TRBJ1-1,TRBV28
CASSPGLAERDTQYF,TGTGCCAGCAGCCCGGGACTAGCCGAGAGGGATACGCAGTATTTT,TRBD2,many,TRBJ2-3,TRBV2
CASRDSRARVTQYF,TGTGCCAGCAGGGACAGTCGAGCTAGGGTGACCCAGTACTTC,NA,many,TRBJ2-5,TRBV6-2/TRBV6-3
CASSYSGANVLTF,TGTGCCAGCAGTTATTCCGGGGCCAACGTCCTGACTTTC,NA,many,TRBJ2-6,TRBV6-1
CASSHYPGLAGVEDTQYF,TGTGCCAGCAGTCACTACCCGGGACTAGCGGGAGTTGAAGATACGCAGTATTTT,TRBD2,NA,TRBJ2-3,TRBV6-2/TRBV6-3